The 4 T cell receptor beta chains below all came from one sample that was sequenced in a study of CD8 T cells in Susac syndrome. RNA totalling roughly 0.45 to 1 ug underwent reverse transcription with random hexamers. MiXCR, run by TCRdb on the immunoSEQ multiplex PCR reads, gives a single entry per CDR3 protein. Of roughly 120,000 distinct CDR3 sequences in the sample, about 95% were seen once. The sequenced sample consisted of CD4+ T cells from PBMCs. The receptors come from a human donor with multiple sclerosis.

The chain couples TRBV6-5 to TRBJ1-2; D remains ambiguous. V lost 8 bases, J lost 5 bases, and 12 bases lay in between. There are 12 residues in the CDR3. Germline-derived CDR1 and CDR2 are MNHEY and SVGAGI. Written as DNA, the CDR3 is TGTGCCAGCTATTACAGTTTATATGGCTACACCTTC. Its translation is CASYYSLYGYTF.

The rearrangement links TRBV29-1 to TRBJ1-1; no definite D call. V was cut by 7 bases and J by 6 bases, with 15 bases left in between. The length of the CDR3 is 12 residues. Germline V gene data show CDR1 as SQVTM and CDR2 as ANQGSEA. The CDR3 DNA sequence: TGCAGCGGCACCGGGCCAGGTGCTGAAGCTTTCTTT. Its translation: CSGTGPGAEAFF. Looking up the rest from reference TRBV29-1 and TRBJ1-1 gives the full variable domain: SAVISQKPSRDICQRGTSLTIQCQVDSQVTMMFWYRQQPGQSLTLIATANQGSEATYESGFVIDKFPISRPNLTFSTLTVSNMSPEDSSIYLCSGTGPGAEAFFGQGTRLTVV.

The chain carries TRBV7-2 and TRBJ1-5; weak D call: TRBD1 (6 bases). The V gene's germline CDR1 is SGHTA and CDR2 FQGNSA. The CDR3 loop spans 14 amino acids. With 1 base removed from V and 6 bases from J, the gap between germline ends came to 10 bases. CDR3 nucleotide sequence: TGTGCCAGCAGCTTAGGGGGGGGGCCTCAGCCCCAGCATTTT. Translated: CASSLGGGPQPQHF.

The chain links TRBV30 to TRBJ1-1; possible D gene TRBD1, 6 bases. The length of the CDR3 is 14 residues. CDR1 and CDR2 (germline): GTSNPN, SVGIG (reference sequence). Trimming shortened V by 0 bases and J by 3 bases, and 11 bases separated the two germline ends. As DNA, the CDR3 is TGTGCCTGGAGTGTACAGGGCACCTACACTGAAGCTTTCTTT. Its translation: CAWSVQGTYTEAFF.